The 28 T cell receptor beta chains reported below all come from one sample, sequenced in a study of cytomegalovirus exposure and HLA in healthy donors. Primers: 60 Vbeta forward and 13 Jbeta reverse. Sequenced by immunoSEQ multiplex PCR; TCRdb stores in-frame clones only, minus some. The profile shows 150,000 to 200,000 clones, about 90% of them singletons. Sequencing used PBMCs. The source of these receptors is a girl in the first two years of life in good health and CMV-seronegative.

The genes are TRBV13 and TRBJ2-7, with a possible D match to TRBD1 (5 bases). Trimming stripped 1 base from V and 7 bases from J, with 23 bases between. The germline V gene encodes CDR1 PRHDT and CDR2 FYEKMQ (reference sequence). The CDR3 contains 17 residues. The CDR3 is CASSLVLGQRRVREQYF. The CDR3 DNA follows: TGTGCCAGCAGCTTAGTGTTGGGGCAGCGAAGGGTTCGGGAGCAGTACTTC.

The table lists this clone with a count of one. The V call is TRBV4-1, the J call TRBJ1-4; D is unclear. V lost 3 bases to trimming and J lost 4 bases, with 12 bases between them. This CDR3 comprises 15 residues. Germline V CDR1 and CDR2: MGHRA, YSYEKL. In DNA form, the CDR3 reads TGCGCCAGCAGCCAGGACGGGAGAGTTAATGAAAAACTGTTTTTT. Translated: CASSQDGRVNEKLFF.

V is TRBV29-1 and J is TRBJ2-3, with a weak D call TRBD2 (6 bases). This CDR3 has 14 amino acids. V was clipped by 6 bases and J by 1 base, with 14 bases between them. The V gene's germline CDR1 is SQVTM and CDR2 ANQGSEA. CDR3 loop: CSVGGVIRTDTQYF. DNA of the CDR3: TGCAGCGTCGGGGGTGTTATCCGCACAGATACGCAGTATTTT.

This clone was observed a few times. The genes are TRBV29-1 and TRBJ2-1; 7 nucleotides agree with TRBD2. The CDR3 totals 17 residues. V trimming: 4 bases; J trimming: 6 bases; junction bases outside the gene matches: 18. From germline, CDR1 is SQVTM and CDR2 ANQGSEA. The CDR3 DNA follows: TGCAGCGTTGGTTTTGGGACTACTCCCCGGATGGGCAATGAGCAGTTCTTC. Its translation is CSVGFGTTPRMGNEQFF.

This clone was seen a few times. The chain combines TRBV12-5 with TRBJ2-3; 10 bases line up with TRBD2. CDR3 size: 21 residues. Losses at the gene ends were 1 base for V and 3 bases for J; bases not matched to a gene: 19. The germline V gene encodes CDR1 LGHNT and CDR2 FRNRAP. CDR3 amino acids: CASGLDRRLSGGANLTDTQYF. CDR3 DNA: TGTGCTAGTGGTTTGGACCGTAGGTTAAGCGGGGGGGCTAATTTGACAGATACGCAGTATTTT.

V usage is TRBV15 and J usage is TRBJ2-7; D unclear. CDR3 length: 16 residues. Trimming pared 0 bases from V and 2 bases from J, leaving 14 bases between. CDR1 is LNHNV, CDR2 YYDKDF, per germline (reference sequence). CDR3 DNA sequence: TGTGCCACCAGCAGAGATCCTTTGGGCAGCCCCTACGAGCAGTACTTC. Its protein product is CATSRDPLGSPYEQYF.

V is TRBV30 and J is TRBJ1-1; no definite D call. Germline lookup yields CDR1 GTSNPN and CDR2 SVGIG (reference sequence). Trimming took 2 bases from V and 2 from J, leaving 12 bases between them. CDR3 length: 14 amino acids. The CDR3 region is CAWSMGVGNTEAFF. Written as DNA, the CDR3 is TGTGCCTGGAGTATGGGAGTAGGTAACACTGAAGCTTTCTTT.

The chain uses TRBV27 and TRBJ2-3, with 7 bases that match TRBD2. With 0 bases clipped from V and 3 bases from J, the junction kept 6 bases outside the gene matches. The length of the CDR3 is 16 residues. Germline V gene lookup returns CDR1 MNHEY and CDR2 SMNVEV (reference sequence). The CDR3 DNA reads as TGTGCCAGCAGTTTATCGGCGGGGAGGGGTACAGATACGCAGTATTTT. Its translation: CASSLSAGRGTDTQYF.

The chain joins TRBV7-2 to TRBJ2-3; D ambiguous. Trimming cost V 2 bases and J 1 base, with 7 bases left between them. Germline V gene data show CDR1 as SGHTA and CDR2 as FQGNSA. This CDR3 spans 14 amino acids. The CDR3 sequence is CASSLSRGTDTQYF. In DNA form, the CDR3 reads TGTGCCAGCAGCTTAAGCCGGGGCACAGATACGCAGTATTTT.

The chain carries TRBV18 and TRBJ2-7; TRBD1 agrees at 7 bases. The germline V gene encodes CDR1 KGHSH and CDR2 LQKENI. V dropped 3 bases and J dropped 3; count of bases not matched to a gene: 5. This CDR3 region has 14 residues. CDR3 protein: CASSPKGQHYEQYF. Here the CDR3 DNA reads TGTGCCAGCTCACCGAAGGGACAGCACTACGAGCAGTACTTC. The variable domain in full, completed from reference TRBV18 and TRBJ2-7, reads NAGVMQNPRHLVRRRGQEARLRCSPMKGHSHVYWYRQLPEEGLKFMVYLQKENIIDESGMPKERFSAEFPKEGPSILRIQQVVRGDSAAYFCASSPKGQHYEQYFGPGTRLTVT.

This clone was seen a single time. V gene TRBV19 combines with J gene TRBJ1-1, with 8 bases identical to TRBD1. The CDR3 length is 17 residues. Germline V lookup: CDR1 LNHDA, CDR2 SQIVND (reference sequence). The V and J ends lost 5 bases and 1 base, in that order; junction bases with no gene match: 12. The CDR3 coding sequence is TGTGCCAGTAGTTCGGACAGGGACGGTGGCCAGAACACTGAAGCTTTCTTT. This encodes CASSSDRDGGQNTEAFF. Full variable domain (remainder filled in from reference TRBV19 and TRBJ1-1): DGGITQSPKYLFRKEGQNVTLSCEQNLNHDAMYWYRQDPGQGLRLIYYSQIVNDFQKGDIAEGYSVSREKKESFPLTVTSAQKNPTAFYLCASSSDRDGGQNTEAFFGQGTRLTVV.

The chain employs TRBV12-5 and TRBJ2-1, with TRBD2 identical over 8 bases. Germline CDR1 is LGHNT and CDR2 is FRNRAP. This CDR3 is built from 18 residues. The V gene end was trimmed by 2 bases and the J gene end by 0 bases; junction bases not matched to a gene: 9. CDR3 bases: TGTGCTAGTGGTTTGTCTTTAGCGGGGCCGAGCTCCTACAATGAGCAGTTCTTC. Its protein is CASGLSLAGPSSYNEQFF.

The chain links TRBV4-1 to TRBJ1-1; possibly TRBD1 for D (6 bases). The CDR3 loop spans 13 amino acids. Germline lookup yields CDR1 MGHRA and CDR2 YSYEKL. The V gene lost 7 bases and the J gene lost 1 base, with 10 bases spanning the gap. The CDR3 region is CASKKTGNTEAFF. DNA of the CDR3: TGCGCCAGCAAGAAGACAGGGAACACTGAAGCTTTCTTT.

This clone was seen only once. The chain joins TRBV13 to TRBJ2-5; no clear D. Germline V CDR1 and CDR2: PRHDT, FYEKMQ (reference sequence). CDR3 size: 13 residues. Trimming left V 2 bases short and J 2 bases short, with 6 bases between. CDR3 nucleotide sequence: TGTGCCAGCAGCTTAATCCCTCAAGAGACCCAGTACTTC. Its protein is CASSLIPQETQYF.

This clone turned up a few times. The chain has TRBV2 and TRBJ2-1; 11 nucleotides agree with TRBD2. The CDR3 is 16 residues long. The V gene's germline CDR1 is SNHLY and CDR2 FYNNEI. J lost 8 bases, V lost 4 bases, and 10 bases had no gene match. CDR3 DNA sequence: TGTGCCAGCAGTGCGATAGCGGGAGGGACAGAGGATGAGCAGTTCTTC. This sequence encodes CASSAIAGGTEDEQFF.

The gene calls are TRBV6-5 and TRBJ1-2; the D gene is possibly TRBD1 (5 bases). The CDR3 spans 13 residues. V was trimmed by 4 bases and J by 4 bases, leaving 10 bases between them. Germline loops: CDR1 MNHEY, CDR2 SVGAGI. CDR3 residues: CASSWGVGYGYTF. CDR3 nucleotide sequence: TGTGCCAGCAGTTGGGGGGTCGGCTATGGCTACACCTTC.

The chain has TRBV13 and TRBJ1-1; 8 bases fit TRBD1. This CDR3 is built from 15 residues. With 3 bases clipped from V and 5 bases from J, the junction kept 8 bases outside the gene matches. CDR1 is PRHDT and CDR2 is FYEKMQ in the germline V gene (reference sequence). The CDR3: CASSFLNRGGTEAFF. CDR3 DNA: TGTGCCAGCAGCTTTCTTAACAGGGGGGGGACTGAAGCTTTCTTT.

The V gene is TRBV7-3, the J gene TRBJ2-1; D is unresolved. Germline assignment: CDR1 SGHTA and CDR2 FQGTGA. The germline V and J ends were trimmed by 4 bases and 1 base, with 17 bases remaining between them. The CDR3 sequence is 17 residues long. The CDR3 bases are TGTGCCAGCAGCTCCCCAGATTACAGATATTCCTACAATGAGCAGTTCTTC. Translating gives CASSSPDYRYSYNEQFF.

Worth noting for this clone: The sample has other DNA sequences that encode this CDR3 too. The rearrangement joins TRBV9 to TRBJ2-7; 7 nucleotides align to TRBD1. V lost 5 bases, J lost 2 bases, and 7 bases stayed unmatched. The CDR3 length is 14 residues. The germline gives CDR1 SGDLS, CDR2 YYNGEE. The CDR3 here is CASSSGQGAYEQYF. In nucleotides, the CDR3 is TGTGCCAGCAGTTCAGGGCAGGGGGCCTACGAGCAGTACTTC.

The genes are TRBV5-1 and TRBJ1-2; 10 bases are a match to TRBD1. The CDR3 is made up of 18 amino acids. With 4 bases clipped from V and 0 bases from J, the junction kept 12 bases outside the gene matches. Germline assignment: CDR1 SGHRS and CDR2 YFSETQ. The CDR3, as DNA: TGCGCCAGCAGCCCGGTTGGGACAGGGGTAGCCTCTAACTATGGCTACACCTTC. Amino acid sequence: CASSPVGTGVASNYGYTF.

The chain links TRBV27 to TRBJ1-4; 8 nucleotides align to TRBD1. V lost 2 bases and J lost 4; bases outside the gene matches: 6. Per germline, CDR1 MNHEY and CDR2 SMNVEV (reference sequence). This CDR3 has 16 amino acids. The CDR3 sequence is CASSLNPGQGNEKLFF. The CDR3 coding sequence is TGTGCCAGCAGTTTAAATCCTGGACAGGGTAATGAAAAACTGTTTTTT.

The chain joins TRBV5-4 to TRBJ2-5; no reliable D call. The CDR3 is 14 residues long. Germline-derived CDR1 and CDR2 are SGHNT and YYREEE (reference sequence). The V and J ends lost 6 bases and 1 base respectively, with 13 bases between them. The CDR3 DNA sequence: TGTGCCAGCACGCCTTCAGGATCCCAAGAGACCCAGTACTTC. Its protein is CASTPSGSQETQYF.

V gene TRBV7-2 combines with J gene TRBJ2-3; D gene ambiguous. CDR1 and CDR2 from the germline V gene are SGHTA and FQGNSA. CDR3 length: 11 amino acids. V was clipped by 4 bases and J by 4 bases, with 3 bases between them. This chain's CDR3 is CASSSSDTQYF. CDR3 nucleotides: TGTGCCAGCAGCTCTTCAGATACGCAGTATTTT. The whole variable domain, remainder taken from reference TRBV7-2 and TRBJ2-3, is GAGVSQSPSNKVTEKGKDVELRCDPISGHTALYWYRQSLGQGLEFLIYFQGNSAPDKSGLPSDRFSAERTGGSVSTLTIQRTQQEDSAVYLCASSSSDTQYFGPGTRLTVL.

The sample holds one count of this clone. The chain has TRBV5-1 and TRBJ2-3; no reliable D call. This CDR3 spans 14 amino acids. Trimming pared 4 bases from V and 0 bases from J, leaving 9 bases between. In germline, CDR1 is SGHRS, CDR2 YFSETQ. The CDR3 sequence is CASSQSSSTDTQYF. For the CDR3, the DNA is TGCGCCAGCAGCCAGTCCAGTAGCACAGATACGCAGTATTTT. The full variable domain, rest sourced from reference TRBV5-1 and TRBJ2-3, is KAGVTQTPRYLIKTRGQQVTLSCSPISGHRSVSWYQQTPGQGLQFLFEYFSETQRNKGNFPGRFSGRQFSNSRSEMNVSTLELGDSALYLCASSQSSSTDTQYFGPGTRLTVL.

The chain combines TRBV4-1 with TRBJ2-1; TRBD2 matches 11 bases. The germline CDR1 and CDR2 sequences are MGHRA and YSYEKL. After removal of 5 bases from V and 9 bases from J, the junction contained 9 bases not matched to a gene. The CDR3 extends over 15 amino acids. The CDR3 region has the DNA TGCGCCAGCAGCGAAGTAAGACTAGCGGGAAGTGAGCAGTTCTTC. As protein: CASSEVRLAGSEQFF.

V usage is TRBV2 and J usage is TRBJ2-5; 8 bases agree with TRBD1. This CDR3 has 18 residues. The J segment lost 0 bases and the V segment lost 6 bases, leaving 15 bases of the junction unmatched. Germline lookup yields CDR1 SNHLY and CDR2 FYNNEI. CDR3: CASRKDREKPKYQETQYF. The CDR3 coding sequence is TGTGCCAGCAGGAAGGACAGGGAAAAACCTAAGTACCAAGAGACCCAGTACTTC.

The CDR3 reads CASSRLPGQGSYEQYF. For the CDR3, the DNA is TGCGCCAGCAGCCGCCTACCGGGACAGGGATCCTACGAGCAGTACTTC. The chain employs TRBV4-1 and TRBJ2-5; 9 bases agree with TRBD1. The J call could be wrong; TRBJ2-7 is a better fit for the DNA end. Germline values: CDR1 MGHRA, CDR2 YSYEKL. This CDR3 is 16 amino acids long.

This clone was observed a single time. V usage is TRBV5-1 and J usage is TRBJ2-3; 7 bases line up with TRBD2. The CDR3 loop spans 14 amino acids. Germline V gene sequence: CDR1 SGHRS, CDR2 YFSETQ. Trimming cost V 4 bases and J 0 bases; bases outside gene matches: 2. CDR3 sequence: CASSLADSTDTQYF. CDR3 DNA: TGCGCCAGCAGCCTAGCGGATAGCACAGATACGCAGTATTTT.